This T cell receptor beta chain was sequenced for a study of brain T cells in children with intractable seizures. General study points: HCMV serostatus was not known, and viral specificity came from CDR3 similarity only.

CDR1 and CDR2 from the germline V gene are SGDLS and YYNGEE. The CDR3 contains 15 residues. V lost 0 bases to trimming and J lost 3 bases, with 12 bases between them. Sequencing was limited to surgery cases with top T cell transcript signatures in brain tissue. Pre-surgery treatment included at least one anti-epileptic drug. Clones were sequenced by immunoSEQ multiplex PCR, and TCRdb holds only the in-frame ones, with some missing. Of 62,000 or so clones listed, 95% to 97% are singletons. In regard to this clone: The antigen is unknown.

The input for sequencing was peripheral blood, taken at surgery. This TCR derives from a boy under two years old with focal cortical dysplasia and intractable seizures. This chain joins TRBV9 and TRBJ1-1, with D hard to call. The CDR3 here is CASSVASRLHTEAFF. For the CDR3, the DNA is TGTGCCAGCAGCGTAGCTTCGAGGTTGCACACTGAAGCTTTCTTT.